The T cell receptor (beta chain) described here comes from a study of beta chain features in type 1 diabetes (dated by TCRdb to the late 2010s). Context from the whole study: Mean age, gender distribution, total cell number and subset yield did not differ between patients and healthy donors. The study compared TCRB repertoires of sorted circulating CD4+ T cell subsets between recently diagnosed type 1 diabetes patients and matched healthy donors. Whereas all 28 donors provided naive and central memory subsets, regulatory and stem cell-like memory subsets were isolated from just 8 patients and roughly 8 healthy donors. A total of 85 million to 110 million sorted cells were examined across all samples, and RNA yield correlated strongly with the number of cells per subset. General findings and caveats noted by the study authors: At VDJ recombination sites, type 1 diabetes patients had fewer insertions and more deleted nucleotides, which implies abnormalities in thymic rearrangement. Because cDNA was sequenced instead of genomic DNA, activated cells with high expression could be over-represented, although the groups did not differ in activation or CD3 levels. Type 1 diabetes patients showed a moderate but significant shortening of TCRB CDR3 length in all four CD4+ subsets. HLA sub-analyses involved small numbers of individuals, so any influence of HLA type on TCRB rearrangement remained unresolved. The naive, central memory and regulatory TCRB repertoires appeared to resemble one another more closely among patients than among healthy donors. PCR might favor shorter templates, but patient and control samples were amplified and corrected together, so any skew would affect both groups equally.

The CDR3 runs 17 residues from the cysteine to the phenylalanine. Left in the record is the CDR3 DNA by itself, 51 bases read in frame from the first base. Trimming accounts for 6 bases at V and 0 bases at J, while the number of junction bases matched to no gene is 14. Reading the germline V gene gives CDR1 MGHDK and CDR2 SYGVNS. A single peripheral blood draw of approximately 120 mL on average was collected from each donor into heparinised tubes. Naive, central memory, regulatory and stem cell-like memory CD4+ T cells were sorted on a BD FACSAria II using a panel including CD45RO, CCR7, CD25, CD127, CD95 and CD27. A purity above 95% was achieved for all sorted populations. PBMCs were isolated immediately by Lymphoprep density gradient centrifugation and stained directly without culture. So that batch effects would be minimized, each experiment stained and sorted samples in pairs, pairing one healthy donor with one patient.

All of the isolated RNA was reverse transcribed with the High Capacity cDNA Reverse Transcription Kit, so expressed TCRB transcripts were sequenced. Deep immunoSEQ sequencing was applied to naive, central memory and regulatory T cell samples, giving an average of roughly 3.5 million total reads per sample. Sorted cells were lysed in RLT buffer, and RNA was extracted using DNase-treated RNeasy Micro or Mini kits according to cell number. To prevent cross-contamination, each cell subset was processed individually, whereas patient and healthy donor samples were processed jointly. Using the immunoSEQ multiplex PCR, TCRB sequences were amplified from cDNA into 87-bp fragments spanning the CDR3 region. Sequencing of the amplicons was done on the Illumina HiSeq platform. The paper's processing steps were these. Synthetic template baselines were used to correct PCR bias computationally, reads within Hamming distance 2 were collapsed, and singletons that could not be merged were discarded. Reads were aligned to IMGT to assign V, D and J genes, CDR3 length, and insertions or deletions at six rearrangement sites. Clonotype counts were normalized to sorted cell number within each subset before computing true diversity and Gini coefficients with the tcR R package. The overlap coefficient, calculated on TCRB nucleotide sequences, was used to measure repertoire sharing. Out-of-frame TCRB sequences from naive cells were analyzed to stand in for the pre-selection repertoire. TCRdb stores this immuneACCESS table with in-frame sequences only. Part of the clones is absent; in the studies checked, under half of the shortfall reflects unresolved V genes, and no reason is known for the rest. D and trimming were read from the DNA, whereas the V and J calls and clone size are those reported in that table. The sample profile shows over 350,000 clones; more than 13% of them were found once. Approximately 0.019% of the sample rests with the top ten.

With respect to this clone: Its antigen is currently not known. Base qualities are not recorded, but no much larger clone differs from it by a single base.

Sequencing used naive CD4+ T cells from blood. The cell subset or site label, read with the paper, signifies: true naive CD4+ T cells. The receptor comes from a woman between 18 and 30 years old in good health. The chain is made from TRBV25-1 and TRBJ2-7, with TRBD2 identical over 7 junction bases. The nucleotide sequence is given as TGTGCCAGCAGGGCCTTGGCAGCCGGGGACTACTCCTACGAGCAGTACTTC. It encodes CASRALAAGDYSYEQYF.